A selection of T cell receptor beta chains follows, all from one sample in a study of T cell repertoires in cytomegalovirus infection. Antigen specificity for these receptors is unknown. TCRdb reprocessed the reads via MiXCR and lists one record per CDR3 protein. The profile covers under 500,000 distinct CDR3 sequences, with 40% to 50% appearing a single time and about 41% taken by the ten largest. Sample: cultured PBMCs, taken from culture after CMV antigen stimulation. These receptors were collected from a human donor in good health (CMV status not recorded). Some clones in this sample may be carry-over from other donors' samples. Both conserved end residues are part of each CDR3. Fields, in order: J gene, D gene, CDR3 length, V gene, clone size, CDR3 DNA, CDR3 protein. D genes are given only for firm matches. Only some rows state a clone size, as once, few, many or a class for expanded clones.

J: TRBJ2-6; D: TRBD1; length: 14; V: TRBV7-9; size: few; DNA: TGTGCCAGCAGCTCTCGACAGGGCTCCAACGTCCTGACTTTC; CDR3: CASSSRQGSNVLTF
J: TRBJ1-5; D: .; length: 15; V: TRBV12-3/TRBV12-4; size: .; DNA: TGTGCCAGCAGCCCGGACCCCTACACTTATCAGCCCCAGCATTTT; CDR3: CASSPDPYTYQPQHF
J: TRBJ2-1; D: TRBD2; length: 13; V: TRBV7-2; size: few; DNA: TGTGCCAGCAGCTTGAGCGGGATTCAGGAGCAGTTCTTC; CDR3: CASSLSGIQEQFF
J: TRBJ1-1; D: .; length: 15; V: TRBV6-5; size: few; DNA: TGTGCCAGCACTAAACGCGGGGGGCGATGGACTGAAGCTTTCTTT; CDR3: CASTKRGGRWTEAFF
J: TRBJ1-5; D: .; length: 14; V: TRBV7-8; size: many; DNA: TGTGCCAGCAGCGCCTCCTCAGCCGGGCAGCCCCAGCATTTT; CDR3: CASSASSAGQPQHF
J: TRBJ2-3; D: TRBD2; length: 15; V: TRBV6-1; size: .; DNA: TGTGCCAGCAGGAAATCTGGCGGGAGAGGCGATACGCAGTATTTT; CDR3: CASRKSGGRGDTQYF
J: TRBJ2-1; D: TRBD2; length: 13; V: TRBV11-2; size: .; DNA: TGTGCCAGCAGACCTAGCGGGAGTAGCAAGCAGTTCTTC; CDR3: CASRPSGSSKQFF
J: TRBJ1-2; D: TRBD1; length: 14; V: TRBV12-5; size: .; DNA: TGTGCTAGTGGTTTGTGGGACAGGGAATATGGCTACACCTTC; CDR3: CASGLWDREYGYTF
J: TRBJ1-1; D: .; length: 17; V: TRBV28; size: .; DNA: TGTGCCAGCAGAGTGATGTTCCGGGGCACCAAGAACACTGAAGCTTTCTTT; CDR3: CASRVMFRGTKNTEAFF
J: TRBJ2-1; D: .; length: 19; V: TRBV6-2/TRBV6-3; size: .; DNA: TGTGCCAGCAGTTACCCGCGGACTGGAGGGGGAGCTTCCTACAATGAGCAGTTCTTC; CDR3: CASSYPRTGGGASYNEQFF
J: TRBJ2-7; D: .; length: 13; V: TRBV20-1; size: .; DNA: TGCAGGCTCTTCGGGGCAGTTACCTACGAGCAGTACTTC; CDR3: CRLFGAVTYEQYF
J: TRBJ1-1; D: TRBD1; length: 16; V: TRBV6-5; size: once; DNA: TGTGCCAGCAGCTTTGAGAACAGGGGGTGGTTCACTGAAGCTTTCTTT; CDR3: CASSFENRGWFTEAFF
J: TRBJ1-1; D: .; length: 13; V: TRBV4-1; size: .; DNA: TGCGCCAGCAGTCTCCGGGACACCACTGAAGCTTTCTTT; CDR3: CASSLRDTTEAFF
J: TRBJ1-1; D: TRBD1; length: 17; V: TRBV20-1; size: once; DNA: TGCAGTGCTAGAGATCTCTCTGGCAGGGGGCCGGACACTGAAGCTTTCTTT; CDR3: CSARDLSGRGPDTEAFF
J: TRBJ1-2; D: .; length: 16; V: TRBV11-2; size: few; DNA: TGTGCCAGCAGCTCGCTTGTAACAGCCTCTAACTATGGCTACACCTTC; CDR3: CASSSLVTASNYGYTF
J: TRBJ2-5; D: .; length: 13; V: TRBV7-6; size: .; DNA: TGTGCCAGCAGCTTTACCGGGTTGGAGACCCAGTACTTC; CDR3: CASSFTGLETQYF
J: TRBJ2-3; D: .; length: 15; V: TRBV5-3; size: .; DNA: TGTGCCAGCAGCTTGGCGGACAGCTTCACAGATACGCAGTATTTT; CDR3: CASSLADSFTDTQYF
J: TRBJ1-1; D: .; length: 13; V: TRBV11-2; size: .; DNA: TGTGCCAGCAGCCGGGAGGGACGGACTGAAGCTTTCTTT; CDR3: CASSREGRTEAFF
J: TRBJ2-1; D: .; length: 15; V: TRBV7-6; size: few; DNA: TGTGCCAGCAGCCAGGGGGAAAGCGGGGCGCCACGGGAGTTCTTC; CDR3: CASSQGESGAPREFF
J: TRBJ2-1; D: TRBD1; length: 18; V: TRBV11-2; size: few; DNA: TGTGCCAGCAGCTCCTCCCGGAAGACAGGGGCTTTCCTGGGTGAGCAGTTCTTC; CDR3: CASSSSRKTGAFLGEQFF
J: TRBJ2-2; D: TRBD2; length: 16; V: TRBV11-2; size: few; DNA: TGTGCCAGCAGCTTAGCGGGGGGTCCCTCCACCGGGGAGCTGTTTTTT; CDR3: CASSLAGGPSTGELFF
J: TRBJ2-7; D: .; length: 14; V: TRBV12-3/TRBV12-4; size: .; DNA: TGTGCCAGCAGTTGGAGCTCCTCCGCCTACGAGCAGTACTTC; CDR3: CASSWSSSAYEQYF
J: TRBJ1-1; D: .; length: 16; V: TRBV29-1; size: .; DNA: TGCAGCGTTGAAGGCCGGGGGGTCGGGTGGGGCACTGAAGCTTTCTTT; CDR3: CSVEGRGVGWGTEAFF
J: TRBJ2-3; D: .; length: 17; V: TRBV27; size: .; DNA: TGTGCCAGCAGTTTATCTCTGCGGGGGCCCCTCACAGATACGCAGTATTTT; CDR3: CASSLSLRGPLTDTQYF
J: TRBJ2-3; D: .; length: 15; V: TRBV7-2; size: few; DNA: TGTGCCAGCAGATACACAGGGACGGGCCTCTCGTCGCAGTATTTT; CDR3: CASRYTGTGLSSQYF